The entry that follows covers one T cell receptor beta chain sequence. Original processing notes: Scientists estimated how many nucleated cells there were by amplifying reference gene primers. Measured with immunoSEQ multiplex PCR; TCRdb has only the in-frame clones, and not every one. V, J and clone size are those of that table, while D and trimming were read from the DNA. Among 150,000 to 200,000 clones listed, 80% to 85% were seen once. Seattle patients were enrolled while actively infected and followed longitudinally. This CDR3 has 15 residues. Looked up from germline, CDR1 is SGHRS and CDR2 is YFSETQ. V lost 3 bases, J lost 5 bases, and 17 bases lay in between. The sample belongs to a study of blood T cell repertoires in COVID-19. As for the study in general: Donors in the United States, Italy and Spain gave samples during acute or convalescent COVID-19. From T cells, B-cell-depleted T cells, or PBMCs came the material, which was cDNA or gDNA.

This clonotype was obtained from an older woman with COVID-19, enrolled during active disease. Material: peripheral blood. The chain links TRBV5-1 to TRBJ1-1, with D tentatively TRBD1 (5 bases). The CDR3 spells CASSSLAGIRTEAFF. The DNA for the CDR3 is TGCGCCAGCAGCTCGTTAGCAGGGATCCGGACTGAAGCTTTCTTT.